One sample yielded the 26 T cell receptor beta chains listed below, sequenced in a study of cytomegalovirus exposure and HLA in healthy donors (dated by TCRdb to about 2017). The library came from the immunoSEQ multiplex PCR assay. TCRdb took over this immuneACCESS table, retaining in-frame rearrangements with V and J assigned. Such tables are incomplete; in checked studies, under half of the missing clones stem from an unresolved V gene, and the remainder is unexplained. The sample table contains some 240,000 clones; only one count was recorded for around four fifths of them. Roughly 5.5% of the sample is taken by the ten largest. What was sequenced was PBMCs. These receptors all stem from a woman younger than 30 in good health and CMV-seronegative.

The DNA for the CDR3 is TGTGCCACCAGCAGAGGGACAGACAATCAGCCCCAGCATTTT. Translated, it gives CATSRGTDNQPQHF. The chain couples TRBV15 to TRBJ1-5, with TRBD1 as a possible D gene (6 bases). V was pared by 1 base and J by 3 bases, with 7 bases between. Germline values: CDR1 LNHNV, CDR2 YYDKDF (reference sequence). This CDR3 comprises 14 residues.

The V gene is TRBV7-2, the J gene TRBJ1-5; perhaps TRBD1 as D (5 bases). Germline V gene lookup returns CDR1 SGHTA and CDR2 FQGNSA. CDR3 length: 13 residues. V gave up 5 bases and J gave up 7 bases, with 12 bases separating them. CDR3 loop: CASSPRQGQPQHF. The CDR3 DNA reads TGTGCCAGCAGCCCCAGGCAGGGACAGCCCCAGCATTTT.

This rearrangement joins TRBV2 to TRBJ1-4, with TRBD1 identical over 8 bases. V gave up 8 bases and J gave up 4 bases; unmatched junction bases: 6. The CDR3 extends over 14 amino acids. CDR1 SNHLY and CDR2 FYNNEI come from the germline V gene. CDR3 protein: CASAGGAVNEKLFF. The CDR3 DNA sequence: TGTGCCAGCGCAGGGGGCGCCGTTAATGAAAAACTGTTTTTT.

The chain is built from TRBV30 and TRBJ2-3; 8 nucleotides match TRBD1. V shed 1 base and J 4 bases; nucleotides not matched to a gene: 1. Germline V gene sequence: CDR1 GTSNPN, CDR2 SVGIG (reference sequence). The CDR3 runs to 13 residues. The CDR3 coding sequence is TGTGCCTGGAGTGCGGGACAGGCAGATACGCAGTATTTT. Translating gives CAWSAGQADTQYF.

V gene TRBV5-1 combines with J gene TRBJ2-5, with D perhaps TRBD1 (6 bases). Trimming removed 0 bases from V and 5 bases from J, with 17 bases in between. CDR1 is SGHRS and CDR2 is YFSETQ in the germline V gene. CDR3 size: 16 residues. The CDR3 region is CASSLVGALAGETQYF. CDR3 coding DNA: TGCGCCAGCAGCTTGGTGGGGGCCCTAGCTGGGGAGACCCAGTACTTC.

This chain uses TRBV2 with TRBJ2-7; D remains ambiguous. There are 14 residues in the CDR3. Germline assignment: CDR1 SNHLY and CDR2 FYNNEI. Trimming left V 7 bases short and J 5 bases short, with 18 bases between. This CDR3 is CASIFGPAGDEQYF. CDR3 DNA sequence: TGTGCCAGCATTTTCGGACCGGCAGGCGACGAGCAGTACTTC.

The CDR3 spells CASSYDLGYEQYF. The CDR3 DNA reads TGTGCCAGCAGTTACGACTTGGGTTACGAGCAGTACTTC. The V call is TRBV6-5, the J call TRBJ2-7; no definite D call. CDR3 length: 13 amino acids. Trimming left V 2 bases short and J 4 bases short, with 9 bases between. Germline V CDR1 and CDR2: MNHEY, SVGAGI.

The chain recombines TRBV6-1 with TRBJ1-5, with 7 bases fitting TRBD1. The V and J ends lost 7 bases and 4 bases, in that order; junction bases with no gene match: 7. The CDR3 covers 14 residues. Per germline, CDR1 MNHNS and CDR2 SASEGT. CDR3 DNA: TGTGCCAGCAAGAAGGGGGCCGCAAATCAGCCCCAGCATTTT. Translation: CASKKGAANQPQHF.

The gene calls are TRBV30 and TRBJ1-1; D remains unclear. Per the germline V gene, CDR1 is GTSNPN and CDR2 is SVGIG (reference sequence). The length of the CDR3 is 12 residues. V was clipped by 0 bases and J by 10 bases, with 12 bases between them. The CDR3 sequence is CAWSVGGLGAFF. Written as DNA, the CDR3 is TGTGCCTGGAGTGTAGGAGGACTTGGAGCTTTCTTT.

The V and J genes are TRBV11-2 and TRBJ1-1; D uncertain. Deletions cut 4 bases from V and 3 bases from J, with 12 bases between. CDR1 and CDR2 from the germline V gene are SGHAT and FQNNGV. The CDR3 has 14 amino acids. CDR3 residues: CASSSYVGDTEAFF. CDR3 nucleotide sequence: TGTGCCAGCAGCTCGTACGTGGGAGACACTGAAGCTTTCTTT. Full variable domain (rest looked up from reference TRBV11-2 and TRBJ1-1): EAGVAQSPRYKIIEKRQSVAFWCNPISGHATLYWYQQILGQGPKLLIQFQNNGVVDDSQLPKDRFSAERLKGVDSTLKIQPAKLEDSAVYLCASSSYVGDTEAFFGQGTRLTVV.

This rearrangement joins TRBV5-1 to TRBJ2-7; 16 bases line up with TRBD2. The germline V gene encodes CDR1 SGHRS and CDR2 YFSETQ. V lost 5 bases, J lost 5 bases, and 25 bases stayed unmatched. This CDR3 is built from 22 residues. DNA of the CDR3: TGCGCCAGCAGAGATGGACGGACGGCCGGGACTAGCGGGAGGGCCTGGTACGACGAGCAGTACTTC. This gives the protein CASRDGRTAGTSGRAWYDEQYF.

The chain carries TRBV25-1 and TRBJ1-2; no firm D call. This CDR3 comprises 14 residues. The V and J ends lost 8 bases and 8 bases respectively, with 21 bases between them. Germline lookup yields CDR1 MGHDK and CDR2 SYGVNS. This CDR3 reads CASAIGDRMGGYTF. Here the CDR3 DNA reads TGTGCCAGCGCCATCGGGGATCGGATGGGGGGCTACACCTTC.

This chain uses TRBV19 with TRBJ2-7; 7 nucleotides agree with TRBD1. The CDR3 extends over 12 amino acids. Germline V CDR1 and CDR2: LNHDA, SQIVND (reference sequence). Germline trimming cut 6 bases from V and 7 bases from J; bases unmatched to any gene: 6. CDR3 sequence (DNA): TGTGCCAGTAGCGCCGGACAGGAAGAGCAGTACTTC. Amino acid sequence: CASSAGQEEQYF. The full variable domain, its missing parts supplied by reference TRBV19 and TRBJ2-7, is DGGITQSPKYLFRKEGQNVTLSCEQNLNHDAMYWYRQDPGQGLRLIYYSQIVNDFQKGDIAEGYSVSREKKESFPLTVTSAQKNPTAFYLCASSAGQEEQYFGPGTRLTVT.

Regarding this clone: Other DNA sequences from this sample encode an identical CDR3 as well. CDR3 sequence: CAWSVSGGTEAFF. The CDR3 DNA is TGTGCCTGGAGTGTATCAGGGGGGACTGAAGCTTTCTTT. The gene calls are TRBV30 and TRBJ1-1, with TRBD1 matching 7 bases. Germline V CDR1 and CDR2: GTSNPN, SVGIG (reference sequence). CDR3 length equals 13 residues. The V and J ends lost 0 bases and 5 bases, in that order; junction bases with no gene match: 3.

V is TRBV30 and J is TRBJ1-1, with 7 bases lining up with TRBD1. CDR3 length: 14 residues. Germline loops: CDR1 GTSNPN, CDR2 SVGIG (reference sequence). Trimming cost V 0 bases and J 6 bases; bases outside gene matches: 7. The CDR3 reads CAWSVLRGISEAFF. CDR3 coding DNA: TGTGCCTGGAGTGTACTCAGGGGGATATCTGAAGCTTTCTTT.

The rearrangement uses TRBV11-2 and TRBJ2-1; tentatively, D is TRBD2 (6 bases). The V gene lost 4 bases and the J gene lost 10 bases, with 11 bases spanning the gap. Germline CDR1 is SGHAT and CDR2 is FQNNGV. The CDR3 consists of 12 residues. The CDR3 protein is CASSWAGSEQFF. As DNA, the CDR3 is TGTGCCAGCAGCTGGGCGGGGTCCGAGCAGTTCTTC. The full variable domain, with the rest looked up from reference TRBV11-2 and TRBJ2-1, is EAGVAQSPRYKIIEKRQSVAFWCNPISGHATLYWYQQILGQGPKLLIQFQNNGVVDDSQLPKDRFSAERLKGVDSTLKIQPAKLEDSAVYLCASSWAGSEQFFGPGTRLTVL.

The chain is built from TRBV30 and TRBJ2-2; D remains ambiguous. Trimming removed 2 bases from V and 5 bases from J, with 6 bases in between. This CDR3 is 12 amino acids long. Germline CDR1 GTSNPN, CDR2 SVGIG (reference sequence). CDR3 in amino acids: CAWSPETGELFF. The CDR3 DNA sequence: TGTGCCTGGAGTCCCGAGACCGGGGAGCTGTTTTTT.

The chain joins TRBV2 to TRBJ1-1; unclear D gene. V lost 3 bases and J lost 5, with 7 bases in between. This CDR3 has 12 amino acids. CDR1 SNHLY and CDR2 FYNNEI come from the germline V gene. The DNA of the CDR3 is TGTGCCAGCAGTGATGGTTATACTGAAGCTTTCTTT. Its protein product is CASSDGYTEAFF.

The chain couples TRBV4-1 to TRBJ2-7; tentatively, D is TRBD1 or TRBD2 (5 bases each). This CDR3 contains 14 residues. V gave up 0 bases and J gave up 3 bases, with 9 bases separating them. CDR1 and CDR2 (germline): MGHRA, YSYEKL. CDR3 protein: CASSQEGESYEQYF. The CDR3 DNA sequence: TGCGCCAGCAGCCAAGAAGGGGAGAGCTACGAGCAGTACTTC.

The rearrangement joins TRBV5-1 to TRBJ1-3; 8 nucleotides align to TRBD1. Trimming cost V 0 bases and J 3 bases; bases outside gene matches: 2. This CDR3 has 15 amino acids. Germline values: CDR1 SGHRS, CDR2 YFSETQ. CDR3 region: CASSLDRGFGNTIYF. The CDR3, as DNA: TGCGCCAGCAGCTTGGACAGGGGGTTTGGAAACACCATATATTTT.

V usage is TRBV9 and J usage is TRBJ1-6; weak D call: TRBD1 (6 bases). Between the trimmed V and J ends, which lost 4 bases and 5 bases, there was a span of 16 bases. From germline, CDR1 is SGDLS and CDR2 YYNGEE. The CDR3 spans 16 residues. CDR3 DNA sequence: TGTGCCAGCAGCCCAAGAGCCGACAGGAATAATTCACCCCTCCACTTT. This translates into CASSPRADRNNSPLHF.

This clone was detected a few times. The chain employs TRBV4-2 and TRBJ2-7; 8 nucleotides line up with TRBD1. Per the germline V gene, CDR1 is LGHNA and CDR2 is YNFKEQ. This CDR3 comprises 15 residues. Germline trimming cut 0 bases from V and 2 bases from J; bases unmatched to any gene: 3. CDR3 sequence (DNA): TGTGCCAGCAGCCAAGATCGGGGACAGGCCTACGAGCAGTACTTC. Translated, it gives CASSQDRGQAYEQYF.

The chain couples TRBV7-3 to TRBJ2-2; 13 bases agree with TRBD2. The CDR3 contains 15 residues. The trim removed 5 bases at V and 4 bases at J, leaving 1 base unmatched. The germline V gene encodes CDR1 SGHTA and CDR2 FQGTGA. In DNA form, the CDR3 reads TGTGCCAGCAGCAGGACTAGCGGGAGCACCGGGGAGCTGTTTTTT. Translation: CASSRTSGSTGELFF.

The V call is TRBV4-1, the J call TRBJ2-1; D uncertain. The CDR3 sequence is 15 residues long. With 0 bases removed from V and 8 bases from J, the gap between germline ends came to 14 bases. From germline, CDR1 is MGHRA and CDR2 YSYEKL. The CDR3 region is CASSQDFPRVDEQFF. CDR3 nucleotide sequence: TGCGCCAGCAGCCAAGATTTTCCTCGGGTTGATGAGCAGTTCTTC.

The chain combines TRBV29-1 with TRBJ2-3; TRBD2 might be the D (6 bases). The CDR3 covers 14 residues. Per the germline V gene, CDR1 is SQVTM and CDR2 is ANQGSEA. V lost 7 bases and J 2 bases, leaving 16 bases between the germline ends. The CDR3 is CSAARGVNTDTQYF. DNA of the CDR3: TGCAGCGCCGCCCGCGGGGTAAACACAGATACGCAGTATTTT.

This clone was observed a handful of times. The chain is built from TRBV28 and TRBJ1-2, with unresolved D. Trimming cost V 10 bases and J 3 bases, with 9 bases left between them. This CDR3 has 11 amino acids. CDR1 MDHEN and CDR2 SYDVKM come from the germline V gene. The CDR3 DNA follows: TGTGCCACCATGGTAGACTATGGCTACACCTTC. Translated, it gives CATMVDYGYTF.